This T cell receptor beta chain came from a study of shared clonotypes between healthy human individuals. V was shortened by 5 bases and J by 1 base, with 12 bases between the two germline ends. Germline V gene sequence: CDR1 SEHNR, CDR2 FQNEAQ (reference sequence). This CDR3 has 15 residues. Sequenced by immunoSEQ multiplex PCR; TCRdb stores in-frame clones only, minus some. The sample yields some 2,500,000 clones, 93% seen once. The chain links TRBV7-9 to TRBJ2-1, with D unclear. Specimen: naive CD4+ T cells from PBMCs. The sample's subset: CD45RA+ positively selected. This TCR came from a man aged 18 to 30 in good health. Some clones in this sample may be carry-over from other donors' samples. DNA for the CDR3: TGTGCCAGCAGCCTATCGTCCCGGTCCTACAATGAGCAGTTCTTC. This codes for CASSLSSRSYNEQFF.